This T cell receptor (beta chain) was identified during a study of shared clonotypes between healthy human individuals. A word on this clone: Its antigen is not identified.

Recent acute infections and vaccinations were absent in the healthy HIV-negative adult donors. The CDR3 totals 16 residues. Germline CDR1 is SEHNR and CDR2 is FQNEAQ (reference sequence). With 2 bases removed from V and 1 base from J, the gap between germline ends came to 13 bases. Study-level points and caveats: Clonotypes not shared had lower generation probabilities than those common to all four donors.

Assay execution proceeded at the deep level. Libraries were prepared by immunoSEQ multiplex PCR; TCRdb keeps only in-frame clonotypes and omits some of them. The sample carries about 1.5 million clones, approximately 96% recorded once. Input material: naive CD4+ T cells sorted from blood. Subset in this sample: CD45RA+ positively selected. The chain combines TRBV7-9 with TRBJ2-3; D possibly corresponds to TRBD2 (5 bases). The source of this sequence is a man younger than 40 in good health. CDR3 region: CASSLTVGRGTDTQYF. Here the CDR3 DNA reads TGTGCCAGCAGCTTAACAGTAGGGCGGGGCACAGATACGCAGTATTTT.